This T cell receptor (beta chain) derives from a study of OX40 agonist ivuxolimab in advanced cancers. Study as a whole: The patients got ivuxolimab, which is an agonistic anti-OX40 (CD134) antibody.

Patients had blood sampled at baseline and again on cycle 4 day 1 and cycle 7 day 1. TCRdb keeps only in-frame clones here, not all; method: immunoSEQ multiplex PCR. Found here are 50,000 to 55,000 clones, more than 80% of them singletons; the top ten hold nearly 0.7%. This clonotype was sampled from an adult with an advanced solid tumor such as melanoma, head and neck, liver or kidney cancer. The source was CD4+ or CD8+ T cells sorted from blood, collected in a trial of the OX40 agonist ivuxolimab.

CDR3 coding DNA: TGTGCCAGCAGCTTAGCTCCAGACAATCAGCCCCAGCATTTT. Its protein is CASSLAPDNQPQHF. J is TRBJ1-5 and V is TRBV11-2; D not resolved. CDR1 and CDR2 from the germline V gene are SGHAT and FQNNGV. Trimming removed 1 base at V and 3 bases at J, with 7 bases between. The CDR3 is 14 amino acids. Full variable domain (rest looked up from reference TRBV11-2 and TRBJ1-5): EAGVAQSPRYKIIEKRQSVAFWCNPISGHATLYWYQQILGQGPKLLIQFQNNGVVDDSQLPKDRFSAERLKGVDSTLKIQPAKLEDSAVYLCASSLAPDNQPQHFGDGTRLSIL.